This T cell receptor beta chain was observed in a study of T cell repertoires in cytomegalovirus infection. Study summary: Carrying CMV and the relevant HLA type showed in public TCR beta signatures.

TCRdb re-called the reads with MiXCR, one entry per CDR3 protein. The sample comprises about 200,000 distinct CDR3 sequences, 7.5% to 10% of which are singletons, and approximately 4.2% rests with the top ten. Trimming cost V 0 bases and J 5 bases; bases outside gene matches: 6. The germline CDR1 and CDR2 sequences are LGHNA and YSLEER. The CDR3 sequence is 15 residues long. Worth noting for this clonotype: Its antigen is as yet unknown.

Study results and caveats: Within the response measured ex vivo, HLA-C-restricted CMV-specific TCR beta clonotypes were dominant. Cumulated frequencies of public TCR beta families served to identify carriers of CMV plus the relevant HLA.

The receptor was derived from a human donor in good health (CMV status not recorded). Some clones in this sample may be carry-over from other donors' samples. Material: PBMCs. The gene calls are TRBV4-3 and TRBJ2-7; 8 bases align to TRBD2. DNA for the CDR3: TGCGCCAGCAGCCAAGATCCAGCGGGAGTTGACGAGCAGTACTTC. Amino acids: CASSQDPAGVDEQYF.